This record covers a single TCR beta chain. Measured with immunoSEQ multiplex PCR; TCRdb has only the in-frame clones, and not every one. The sample carries 80,000 or so clones, roughly 95% recorded once. This record comes from a study of technical replicates of blood from a few donors. The CDR3 is made up of 14 amino acids. Germline assignment: CDR1 KGHSH and CDR2 LQKENI. V was cut by 3 bases and J by 6 bases, with 12 bases left in between. Sequenced input: T cells isolated from PBMCs. The chain joins TRBV18 to TRBJ1-5; D gene unclear. The source is a human donor in good health. The CDR3 bases are TGTGCCAGCTCACCGTCAGGTGAACGTCAGCCCCAGCATTTT. Residues: CASSPSGERQPQHF.